This T cell receptor (beta chain) comes out of a study of blood T cell repertoires in COVID-19. Study-wide context: Acute and convalescent COVID-19 samples came from the United States, Italy and Spain. PBMCs, B-cell-depleted T cells, or T cells provided the cDNA or gDNA that made up the material.

This CDR3 region has 12 residues. V lost 2 bases, J lost 4 bases, and 5 bases lay in between. Germline-derived CDR1 and CDR2 are MDHEN and SYDVKM. As handled by the study authors: Amplification from reference gene primers served as the basis for estimated nucleated cell counts. The repertoire was sequenced with immunoSEQ multiplex PCR; TCRdb's copy has only in-frame clones and lacks some. For V, J and clone size, that table is used; D and trimming come from the DNA. The table includes about 110,000 clones, approximately 82% detected once. Sequencing used peripheral blood. The chain has TRBV28 and TRBJ1-1, with D unclear. The receptor's source is a woman older than 75 with active or convalescent COVID-19. CDR3: CASSLLGTEAFF. As DNA, the CDR3 is TGTGCCAGCAGTTTACTAGGCACTGAAGCTTTCTTT.